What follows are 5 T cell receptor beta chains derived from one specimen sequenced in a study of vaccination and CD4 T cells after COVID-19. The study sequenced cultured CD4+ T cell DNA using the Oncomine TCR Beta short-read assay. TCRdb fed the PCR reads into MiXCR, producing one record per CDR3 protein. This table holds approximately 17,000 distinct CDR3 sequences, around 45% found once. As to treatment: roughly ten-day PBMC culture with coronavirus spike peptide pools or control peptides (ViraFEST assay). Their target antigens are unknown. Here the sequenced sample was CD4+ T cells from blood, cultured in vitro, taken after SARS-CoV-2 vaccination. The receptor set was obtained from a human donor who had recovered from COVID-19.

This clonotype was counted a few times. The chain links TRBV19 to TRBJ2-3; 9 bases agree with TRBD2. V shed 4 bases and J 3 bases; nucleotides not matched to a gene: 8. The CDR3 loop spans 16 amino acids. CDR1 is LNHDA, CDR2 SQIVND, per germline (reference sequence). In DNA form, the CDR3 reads TGTGCCAGTAGTAACCGAGCGGGAGGATTTACAGATACGCAGTATTTT. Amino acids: CASSNRAGGFTDTQYF. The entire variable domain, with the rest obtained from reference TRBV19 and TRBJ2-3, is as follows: DGGITQSPKYLFRKEGQNVTLSCEQNLNHDAMYWYRQDPGQGLRLIYYSQIVNDFQKGDIAEGYSVSREKKESFPLTVTSAQKNPTAFYLCASSNRAGGFTDTQYFGPGTRLTVL.

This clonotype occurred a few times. The CDR3 DNA sequence: TGTGCCAGCAGTTTATATGGGACTAGCGGTACAGACGAGCAGTACTTC. Protein: CASSLYGTSGTDEQYF. The chain recombines TRBV27 with TRBJ2-7; TRBD2 matches at 11 bases. This CDR3 is 16 amino acids long. Germline V gene lookup returns CDR1 MNHEY and CDR2 SMNVEV (reference sequence). The V and J ends lost 1 base and 5 bases, in that order; junction bases with no gene match: 7.

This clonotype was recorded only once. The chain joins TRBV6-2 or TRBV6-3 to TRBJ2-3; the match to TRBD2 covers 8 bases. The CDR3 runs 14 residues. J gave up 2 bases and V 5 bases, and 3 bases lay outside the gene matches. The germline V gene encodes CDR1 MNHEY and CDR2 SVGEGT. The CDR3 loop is CASSPLADTDTQYF. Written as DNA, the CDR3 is TGTGCCAGCAGTCCACTAGCGGACACAGATACGCAGTATTTT.

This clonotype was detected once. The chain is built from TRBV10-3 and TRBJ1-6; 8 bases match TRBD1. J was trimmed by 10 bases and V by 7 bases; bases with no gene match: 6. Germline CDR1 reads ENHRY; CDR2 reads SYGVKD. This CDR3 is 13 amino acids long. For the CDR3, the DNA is TGTGCCATCACGGACAGGGTCGAATCACCCCTCCACTTT. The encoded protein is CAITDRVESPLHF.

The CDR3 DNA follows: TGTGCCAGCAGCCTTGGAAGGGGGGCTTTCTTT. This sequence encodes CASSLGRGAFF. The rearrangement uses TRBV3-1 and TRBJ1-1, with D possibly matching TRBD1 (6 bases). V was clipped by 4 bases and J by 11 bases, with 11 bases between them. Germline-derived CDR1 and CDR2 are LGHDT and YNNKEL (reference sequence). The CDR3 extends over 11 amino acids.